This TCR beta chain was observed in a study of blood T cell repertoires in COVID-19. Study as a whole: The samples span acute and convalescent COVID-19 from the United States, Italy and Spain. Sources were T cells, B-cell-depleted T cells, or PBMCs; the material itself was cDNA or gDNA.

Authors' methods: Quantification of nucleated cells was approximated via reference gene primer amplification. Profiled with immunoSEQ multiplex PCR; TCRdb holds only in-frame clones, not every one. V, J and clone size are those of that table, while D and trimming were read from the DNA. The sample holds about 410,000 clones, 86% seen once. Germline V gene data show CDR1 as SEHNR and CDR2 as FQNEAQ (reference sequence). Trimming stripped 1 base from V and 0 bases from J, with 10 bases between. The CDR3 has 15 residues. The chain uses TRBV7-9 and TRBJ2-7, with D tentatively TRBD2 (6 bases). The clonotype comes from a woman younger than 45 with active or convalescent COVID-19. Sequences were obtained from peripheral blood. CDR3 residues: CASSLGRDFSYEQYF. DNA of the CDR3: TGTGCCAGCAGCTTAGGTCGGGACTTCTCCTACGAGCAGTACTTC. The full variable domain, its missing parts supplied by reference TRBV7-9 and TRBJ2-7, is DTGVSQNPRHKITKRGQNVTFRCDPISEHNRLYWYRQTLGQGPEFLTYFQNEAQLEKSRLLSDRFSAERPKGSFSTLEIQRTEQGDSAMYLCASSLGRDFSYEQYFGPGTRLTVT.